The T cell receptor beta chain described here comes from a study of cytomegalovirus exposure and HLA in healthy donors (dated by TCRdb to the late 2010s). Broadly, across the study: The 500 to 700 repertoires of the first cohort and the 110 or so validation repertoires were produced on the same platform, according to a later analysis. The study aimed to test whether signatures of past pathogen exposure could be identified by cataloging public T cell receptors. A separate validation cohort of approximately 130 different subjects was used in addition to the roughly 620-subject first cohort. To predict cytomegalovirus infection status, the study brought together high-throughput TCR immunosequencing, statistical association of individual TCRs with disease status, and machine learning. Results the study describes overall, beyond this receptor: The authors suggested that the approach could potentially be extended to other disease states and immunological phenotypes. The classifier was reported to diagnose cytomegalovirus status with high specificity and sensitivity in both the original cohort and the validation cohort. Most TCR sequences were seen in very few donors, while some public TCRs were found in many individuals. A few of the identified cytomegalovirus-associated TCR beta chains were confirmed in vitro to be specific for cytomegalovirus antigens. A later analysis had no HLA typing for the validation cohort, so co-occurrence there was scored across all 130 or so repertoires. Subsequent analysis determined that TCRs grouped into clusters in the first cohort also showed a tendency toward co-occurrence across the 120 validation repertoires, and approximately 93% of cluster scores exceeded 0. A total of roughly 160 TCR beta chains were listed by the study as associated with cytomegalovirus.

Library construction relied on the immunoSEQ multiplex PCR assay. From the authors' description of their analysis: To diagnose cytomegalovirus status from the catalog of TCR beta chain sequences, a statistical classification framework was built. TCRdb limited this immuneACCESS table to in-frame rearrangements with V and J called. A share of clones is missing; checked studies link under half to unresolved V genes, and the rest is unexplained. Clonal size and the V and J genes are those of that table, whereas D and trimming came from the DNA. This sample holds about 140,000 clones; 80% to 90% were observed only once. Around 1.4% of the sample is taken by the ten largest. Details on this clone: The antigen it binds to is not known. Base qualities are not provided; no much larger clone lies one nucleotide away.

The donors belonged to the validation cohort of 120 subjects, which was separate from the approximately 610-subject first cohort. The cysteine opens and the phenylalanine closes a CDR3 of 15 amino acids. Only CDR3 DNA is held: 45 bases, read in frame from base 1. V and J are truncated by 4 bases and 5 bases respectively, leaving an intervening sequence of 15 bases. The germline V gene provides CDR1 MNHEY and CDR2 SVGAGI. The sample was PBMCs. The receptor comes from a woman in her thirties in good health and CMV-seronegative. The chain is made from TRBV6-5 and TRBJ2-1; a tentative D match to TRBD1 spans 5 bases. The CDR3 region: CASSFGLTVNNEQFF. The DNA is TGTGCCAGCAGTTTTGGGTTGACAGTTAACAATGAGCAGTTCTTC.